The 18 T cell receptor beta chains given below trace back to one sample, sequenced in a study of identical twins. TCRdb passed the 5' RACE reads through MiXCR, listing each CDR3 protein once. The sample records 550,000 to 700,000 distinct CDR3 sequences, more than 9% being singletons. These same records also appear under a second study, on yellow fever vaccine responses in identical twins.

The specimen sequenced was PBMCs. All receptors derive from a woman younger than 30 in good health.

This clonotype was observed at least ten times. This chain links TRBV15 with TRBJ2-2, with D possibly TRBD2 on 5 matching bases. Between the trimmed V and J ends, which lost 5 bases and 3 bases, there was a span of 13 bases. Germline assignment: CDR1 LNHNV and CDR2 YYDKDF (reference sequence). The CDR3 covers 15 residues. CDR3 DNA sequence: TGTGCCACCAGCCTGGCAGCGGCGGACACCGGGGAGCTGTTTTTT. This encodes CATSLAAADTGELFF.

The V call is TRBV6-2 or TRBV6-3, the J call TRBJ2-7; a possible D gene is TRBD1 (6 bases). The CDR3 contains 14 residues. Germline CDR1 and CDR2: MNHEY and SVGEGT. Deletions cut 5 bases from V and 3 bases from J, with 14 bases between. The CDR3 sequence is CASSPRQAFYEQYF. The CDR3 DNA sequence: TGTGCCAGCAGTCCGAGACAGGCCTTCTACGAGCAGTACTTC.

The V gene is TRBV4-2, the J gene TRBJ2-2, with 7 bases aligning to TRBD2. This CDR3 is built from 15 residues. Germline V lookup: CDR1 LGHNA, CDR2 YNFKEQ. Germline trimming cut 4 bases from V and 6 bases from J; bases unmatched to any gene: 8. CDR3 protein: CASSRSGLGAGELFF. CDR3 nucleotide sequence: TGTGCCAGCAGCCGCAGCGGACTAGGGGCCGGGGAGCTGTTTTTT.

The CDR3 spells CASKPSADNQPQHF. CDR3 sequence (DNA): TGTGCCAGCAAGCCCTCGGCAGACAATCAGCCCCAGCATTTT. The gene calls are TRBV7-2 and TRBJ1-5, with D hard to call. This CDR3 spans 14 amino acids. Per germline, CDR1 SGHTA and CDR2 FQGNSA. V was pared by 7 bases and J by 3 bases, with 13 bases between.

This chain joins TRBV24-1 and TRBJ2-3, with D possibly being TRBD2 (5 bases). The germline gives CDR1 KGHDR, CDR2 SFDVKD. This CDR3 comprises 16 residues. The V and J ends lost 1 base and 0 bases respectively, with 10 bases between them. The CDR3 DNA follows: TGTGCCACCAGTGATTTAAGCGGACCTAGCACAGATACGCAGTATTTT. Its protein is CATSDLSGPSTDTQYF.

This clonotype was recorded many times. This CDR3 is CASSSEFYEQYF. The CDR3 nucleotides read TGTGCCAGCAGTTCAGAATTCTACGAGCAGTACTTC. This chain connects TRBV12-3 or TRBV12-4 to TRBJ2-7; D not certain. This CDR3 contains 12 residues. Trimming pared 4 bases from V and 3 bases from J, leaving 7 bases between.

At least ten counts were recorded for this clonotype. The V and J genes are TRBV7-9 and TRBJ2-1; tentative D call: TRBD2 (6 bases). Trimming removed 0 bases from V and 6 bases from J, with 9 bases in between. CDR3 length: 14 amino acids. Germline assignment: CDR1 SEHNR and CDR2 FQNEAQ (reference sequence). CDR3 residues: CASSLARGFNEQFF. In DNA form, the CDR3 reads TGTGCCAGCAGCTTAGCGCGGGGATTCAATGAGCAGTTCTTC.

This clonotype came up a few times. The rearrangement joins TRBV12-3 or TRBV12-4 to TRBJ2-2; D call uncertain. This CDR3 has 13 amino acids. The V end lost 2 bases, the J end lost 4 bases, and 5 bases lay between the germline ends. The CDR3 spells CASSLLTTGELFF. The CDR3 DNA reads TGTGCCAGCAGTTTACTTACCACCGGGGAGCTGTTTTTT.

The chain recombines TRBV29-1 with TRBJ2-1; tentative D call: TRBD1 (6 bases). Germline V gene sequence: CDR1 SQVTM, CDR2 ANQGSEA. Trimming took 5 bases from V and 7 from J, leaving 15 bases between them. This CDR3 has 13 residues. In DNA form, the CDR3 reads TGCAGCGTTACTGGGGGCGCTTGGAATGAGCAGTTCTTC. Translated, it gives CSVTGGAWNEQFF.

This clonotype was recorded a few times. The V call is TRBV5-1, the J call TRBJ2-1; D unresolved. Germline CDR1 reads SGHRS; CDR2 reads YFSETQ. The CDR3 length is 13 residues. V gave up 0 bases and J gave up 9 bases, with 10 bases separating them. This CDR3 is CASSLDFSIEQFF. The CDR3 DNA is TGCGCCAGCAGCTTGGATTTCTCAATTGAGCAGTTCTTC.

This clonotype appeared once. The rearrangement links TRBV2 to TRBJ2-1; 8 bases map to TRBD2. The J segment lost 7 bases and the V segment lost 3 bases, leaving 8 bases of the junction unmatched. The CDR3 has 15 residues. The germline V gene has CDR1 SNHLY and CDR2 FYNNEI. In DNA, the CDR3 is TGTGCCAGCAGTGATCGGGGGGGTATGGGTAATGAGCAGTTCTTC. This sequence encodes CASSDRGGMGNEQFF.

This clonotype has a handful of counts. No DNA is shown, since the ends of the CDR3 on it are uncertain; the CDR3 is the one TCRdb lists. V is TRBV7-5 and J is TRBJ1-2. TRBV7-5 is marked as a pseudogene. The CDR3 sequence runs 18 residues, both termini included. The CDR3: CISVPEAARGATNYGYTF.

The table lists this clonotype with many counts. The chain is built from TRBV4-1 and TRBJ2-1, with TRBD1 matching over 10 bases. This CDR3 has 17 amino acids. The germline V gene encodes CDR1 MGHRA and CDR2 YSYEKL. The V segment lost 0 bases and the J segment 7 bases; nucleotides outside the gene matches: 9. In nucleotides, the CDR3 is TGCGCCAGCAGCCAAGATAAAGGGACAGGGGTCTATAATGAGCAGTTCTTC. This gives the protein CASSQDKGTGVYNEQFF.

The chain employs TRBV12-3 or TRBV12-4 and TRBJ2-7; TRBD2 aligns across 9 bases. The CDR3 covers 15 residues. V was clipped by 5 bases and J by 2 bases; unmatched bases: 7. As DNA, the CDR3 is TGTGCCAGCAGTCCTACAGCGGGAGGCACCTACGAGCAGTACTTC. Translating it yields CASSPTAGGTYEQYF.

This clonotype was picked up many times. The chain uses TRBV20-1 and TRBJ2-3; D is ambiguous. The CDR3 length is 11 residues. Germline V gene lookup returns CDR1 DFQATT and CDR2 SNEGSKA (reference sequence). Between the trimmed V and J ends, which lost 3 bases and 5 bases, there was a span of 6 bases. CDR3 in DNA: TGCAGTGCTAGGGTCGGAGATACGCAGTATTTT. Residues: CSARVGDTQYF.

This clonotype appeared many times. The chain couples TRBV20-1 to TRBJ2-2; tentatively, D is TRBD1 (8 bases). Germline V lookup: CDR1 DFQATT, CDR2 SNEGSKA (reference sequence). V lost 6 bases, J lost 1 base, and 15 bases lay in between. This CDR3 comprises 15 residues. The CDR3 DNA is TGCAGTGCGCAGGGGGCTAGCGGGAACACCGGGGAGCTGTTTTTT. Translating it yields CSAQGASGNTGELFF.

In this sample, this clonotype turned up a few times. This chain links TRBV20-1 with TRBJ2-2; perhaps TRBD1 as D (6 bases). The CDR3 is 13 amino acids. Germline V CDR1 and CDR2: DFQATT, SNEGSKA (reference sequence). The CDR3 nucleotides are TGCAGCGCCAAAGGACAGTACACCGGGGAGCTGTTTTTT. Translation gives CSAKGQYTGELFF.

The chain couples TRBV20-1 to TRBJ2-3; D might be TRBD1 or TRBD2, each matching 6 bases. Per germline, CDR1 DFQATT and CDR2 SNEGSKA (reference sequence). The length of the CDR3 is 15 residues. Trimming left V 0 bases short and J 5 bases short, with 15 bases between. The CDR3 here is CSARDRGGQIDTQYF. DNA for the CDR3: TGCAGTGCTAGAGATCGTGGGGGGCAGATAGATACGCAGTATTTT.